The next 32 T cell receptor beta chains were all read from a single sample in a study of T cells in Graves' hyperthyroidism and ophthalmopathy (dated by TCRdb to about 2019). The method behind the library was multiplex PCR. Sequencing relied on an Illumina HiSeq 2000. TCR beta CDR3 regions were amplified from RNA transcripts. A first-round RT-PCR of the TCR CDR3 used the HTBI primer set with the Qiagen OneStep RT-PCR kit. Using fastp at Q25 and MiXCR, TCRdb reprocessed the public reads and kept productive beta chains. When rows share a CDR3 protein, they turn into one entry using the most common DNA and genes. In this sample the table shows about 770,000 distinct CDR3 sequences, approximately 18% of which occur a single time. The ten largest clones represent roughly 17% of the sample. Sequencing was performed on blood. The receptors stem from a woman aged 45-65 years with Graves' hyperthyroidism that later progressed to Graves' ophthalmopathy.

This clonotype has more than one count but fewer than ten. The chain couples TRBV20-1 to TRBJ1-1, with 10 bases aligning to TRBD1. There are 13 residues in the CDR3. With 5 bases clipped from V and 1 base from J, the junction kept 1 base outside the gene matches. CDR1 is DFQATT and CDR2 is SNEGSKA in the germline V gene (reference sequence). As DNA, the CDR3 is TGCAGTGCTGACAGGGGGCGGAACACTGAAGCTTTCTTT. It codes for CSADRGRNTEAFF.

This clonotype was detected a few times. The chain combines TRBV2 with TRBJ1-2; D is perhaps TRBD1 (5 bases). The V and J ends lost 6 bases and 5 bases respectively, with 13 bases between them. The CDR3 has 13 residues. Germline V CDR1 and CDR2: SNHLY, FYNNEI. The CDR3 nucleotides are TGTGCCAGCAGACAGGAGAACATATATGGCTACACCTTC. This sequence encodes CASRQENIYGYTF.

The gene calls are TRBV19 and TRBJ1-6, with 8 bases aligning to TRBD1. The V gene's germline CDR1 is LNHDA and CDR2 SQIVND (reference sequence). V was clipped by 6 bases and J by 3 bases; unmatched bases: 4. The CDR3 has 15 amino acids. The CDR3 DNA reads TGTGCCAGTAGAGGACAGGGCATCTATAATTCACCCCTCCACTTT. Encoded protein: CASRGQGIYNSPLHF.

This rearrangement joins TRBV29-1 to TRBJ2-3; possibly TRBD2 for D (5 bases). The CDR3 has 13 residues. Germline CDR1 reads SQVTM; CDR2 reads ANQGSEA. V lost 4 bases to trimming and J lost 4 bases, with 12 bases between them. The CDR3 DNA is TGCAGCGTTGCGGAGGCTGGCCCAGATACGCAGTATTTT. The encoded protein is CSVAEAGPDTQYF.

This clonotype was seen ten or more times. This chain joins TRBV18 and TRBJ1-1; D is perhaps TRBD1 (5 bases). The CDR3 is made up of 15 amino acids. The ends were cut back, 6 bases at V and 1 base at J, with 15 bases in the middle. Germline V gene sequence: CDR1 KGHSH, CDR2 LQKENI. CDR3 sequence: CASSPLAGENTEAFF. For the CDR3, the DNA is TGTGCCAGCTCCCCTTTGGCGGGGGAGAACACTGAAGCTTTCTTT.

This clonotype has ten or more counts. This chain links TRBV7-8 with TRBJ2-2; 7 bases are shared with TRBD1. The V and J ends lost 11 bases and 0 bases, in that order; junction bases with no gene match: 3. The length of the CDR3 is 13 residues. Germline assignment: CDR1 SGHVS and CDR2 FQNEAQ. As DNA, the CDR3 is TGTGCCGGGCAGGGGGCGAACACCGGGGAGCTGTTTTTT. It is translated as CAGQGANTGELFF. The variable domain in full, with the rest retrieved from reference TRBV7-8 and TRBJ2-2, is GAGVSQSPRYKVAKRGQDVALRCDPISGHVSLFWYQQALGQGPEFLTYFQNEAQLDKSGLPSDRFFAERPEGSVSTLKIQRTQQEDSAVYLCAGQGANTGELFFGEGSRLTVL.

CDR3 amino acids: CASSFANRDSTLHF. The DNA of the CDR3 is TGCGCCAGCAGCTTTGCTAACAGGGACTCTACCCTCCACTTT. The chain links TRBV5-1 to TRBJ1-6; TRBD1 might be the D (6 bases). Deletions cut 2 bases from V and 14 bases from J, with 17 bases between. The CDR3 extends over 14 amino acids. Germline CDR1 is SGHRS and CDR2 is YFSETQ. Combining the CDR3 with reference TRBV5-1 and TRBJ1-6 gives the whole variable domain KAGVTQTPRYLIKTRGQQVTLSCSPISGHRSVSWYQQTPGQGLQFLFEYFSETQRNKGNFPGRFSGRQFSNSRSEMNVSTLELGDSALYLCASSFANRDSTLHFGNGTRLTVT.

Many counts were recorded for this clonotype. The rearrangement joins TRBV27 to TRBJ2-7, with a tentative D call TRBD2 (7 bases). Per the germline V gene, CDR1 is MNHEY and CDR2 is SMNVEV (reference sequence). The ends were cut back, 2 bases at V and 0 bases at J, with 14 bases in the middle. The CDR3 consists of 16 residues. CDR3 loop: CASSLSAGAASYEQYF. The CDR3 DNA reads TGTGCCAGCAGTTTAAGTGCGGGGGCCGCCTCCTACGAGCAGTACTTC.

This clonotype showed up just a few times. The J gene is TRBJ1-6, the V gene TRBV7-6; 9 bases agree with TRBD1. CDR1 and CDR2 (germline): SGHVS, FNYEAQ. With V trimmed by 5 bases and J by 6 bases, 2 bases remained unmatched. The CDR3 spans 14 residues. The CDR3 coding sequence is TGTGCCAGCAGCGCGGACAGGGGTAATTCACCCCTCCACTTT. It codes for CASSADRGNSPLHF.

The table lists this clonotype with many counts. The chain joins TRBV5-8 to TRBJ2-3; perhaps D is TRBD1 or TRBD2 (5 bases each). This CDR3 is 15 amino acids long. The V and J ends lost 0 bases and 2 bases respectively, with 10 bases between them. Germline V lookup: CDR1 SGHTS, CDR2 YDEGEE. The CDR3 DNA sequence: TGTGCCAGCAGCTTGGTCCGGGGCTCCACAGATACGCAGTATTTT. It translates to CASSLVRGSTDTQYF. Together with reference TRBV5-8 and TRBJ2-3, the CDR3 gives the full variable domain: EAGVTQSPTHLIKTRGQQATLRCSPISGHTSVYWYQQALGLGLQFLLWYDEGEERNRGNFPPRFSGRQFPNYSSELNVNALELEDSALYLCASSLVRGSTDTQYFGPGTRLTVL.

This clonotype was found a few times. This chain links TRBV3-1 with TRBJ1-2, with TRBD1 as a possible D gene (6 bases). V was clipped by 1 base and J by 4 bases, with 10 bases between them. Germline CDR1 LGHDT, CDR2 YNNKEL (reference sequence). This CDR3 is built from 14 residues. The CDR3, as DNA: TGTGCCAGCAGCCAAGGACAGGCAACCTATGGCTACACCTTC. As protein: CASSQGQATYGYTF.

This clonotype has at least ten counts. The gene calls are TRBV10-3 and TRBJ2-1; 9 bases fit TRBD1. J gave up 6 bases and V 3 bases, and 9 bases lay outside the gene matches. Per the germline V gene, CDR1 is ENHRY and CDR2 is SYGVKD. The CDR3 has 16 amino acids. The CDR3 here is CAISEPGTGYGNEQFF. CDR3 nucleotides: TGTGCCATCAGTGAACCTGGGACAGGGTATGGCAATGAGCAGTTCTTC.

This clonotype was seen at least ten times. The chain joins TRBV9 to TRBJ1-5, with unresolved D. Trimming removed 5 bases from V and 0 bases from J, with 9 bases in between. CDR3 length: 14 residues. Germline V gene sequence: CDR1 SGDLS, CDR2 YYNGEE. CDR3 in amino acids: CASSTTDSNQPQHF. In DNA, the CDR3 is TGTGCCAGCAGTACGACGGATAGCAATCAGCCCCAGCATTTT.

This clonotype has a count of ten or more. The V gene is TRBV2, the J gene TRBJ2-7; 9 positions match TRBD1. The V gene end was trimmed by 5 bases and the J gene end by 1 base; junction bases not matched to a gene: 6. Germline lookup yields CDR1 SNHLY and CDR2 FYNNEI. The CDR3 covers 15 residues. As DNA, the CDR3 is TGTGCCAGCAGTACCGCCGGGACAGGGTCCTACGAGCAGTACTTC. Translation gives CASSTAGTGSYEQYF.

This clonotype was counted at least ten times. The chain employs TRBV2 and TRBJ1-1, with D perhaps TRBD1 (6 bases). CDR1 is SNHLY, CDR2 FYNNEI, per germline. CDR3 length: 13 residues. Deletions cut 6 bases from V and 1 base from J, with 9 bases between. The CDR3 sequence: CASRGDTNTEAFF. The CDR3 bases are TGTGCCAGCAGGGGGGACACGAACACTGAAGCTTTCTTT.

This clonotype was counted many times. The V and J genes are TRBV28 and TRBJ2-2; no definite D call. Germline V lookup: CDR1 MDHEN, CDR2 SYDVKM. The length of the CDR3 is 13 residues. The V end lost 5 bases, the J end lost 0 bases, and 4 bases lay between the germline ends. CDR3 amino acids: CASSVTNTGELFF. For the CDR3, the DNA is TGTGCCAGCAGTGTTACGAACACCGGGGAGCTGTTTTTT.

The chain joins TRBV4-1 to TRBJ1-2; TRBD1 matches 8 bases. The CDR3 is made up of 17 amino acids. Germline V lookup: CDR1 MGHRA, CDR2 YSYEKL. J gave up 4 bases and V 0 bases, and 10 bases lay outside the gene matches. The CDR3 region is CASSQEKTGVGFYGYTF. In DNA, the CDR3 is TGCGCCAGCAGCCAAGAAAAGACAGGGGTCGGGTTCTATGGCTACACCTTC.

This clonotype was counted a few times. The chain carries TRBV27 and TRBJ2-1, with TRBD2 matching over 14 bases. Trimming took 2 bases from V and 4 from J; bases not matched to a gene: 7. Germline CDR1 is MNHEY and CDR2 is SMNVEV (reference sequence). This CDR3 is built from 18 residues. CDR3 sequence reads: CASSLIPGLAGDYNEQFF. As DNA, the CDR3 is TGTGCCAGCAGTTTAATCCCGGGACTAGCGGGGGATTACAATGAGCAGTTCTTC.

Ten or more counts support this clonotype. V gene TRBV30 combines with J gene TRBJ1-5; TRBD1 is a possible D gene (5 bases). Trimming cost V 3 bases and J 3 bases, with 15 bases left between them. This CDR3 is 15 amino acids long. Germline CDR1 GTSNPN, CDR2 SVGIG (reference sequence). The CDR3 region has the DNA TGTGCCTGGAGCTTAGGGGACGGGGACAATCAGCCCCAGCATTTT. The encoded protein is CAWSLGDGDNQPQHF.

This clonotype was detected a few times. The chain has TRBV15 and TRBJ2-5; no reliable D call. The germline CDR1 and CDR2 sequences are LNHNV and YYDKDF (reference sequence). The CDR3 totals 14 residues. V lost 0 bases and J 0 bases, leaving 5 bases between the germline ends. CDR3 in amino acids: CATSRDEYQETQYF. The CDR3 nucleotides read TGTGCCACCAGCAGAGACGAGTACCAAGAGACCCAGTACTTC.

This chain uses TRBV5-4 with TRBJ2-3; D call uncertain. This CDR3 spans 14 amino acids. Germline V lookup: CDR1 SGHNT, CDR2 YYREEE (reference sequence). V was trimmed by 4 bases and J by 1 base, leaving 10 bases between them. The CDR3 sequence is CASSASSGTDTQYF. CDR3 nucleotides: TGTGCCAGCAGCGCCTCGTCGGGCACAGATACGCAGTATTTT.

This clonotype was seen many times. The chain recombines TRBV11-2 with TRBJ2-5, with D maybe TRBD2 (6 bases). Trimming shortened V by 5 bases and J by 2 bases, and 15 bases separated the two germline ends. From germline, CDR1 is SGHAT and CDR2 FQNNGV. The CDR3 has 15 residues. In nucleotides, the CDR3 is TGTGCCAGCAGCGCCAACGATGGACTACAAGAGACCCAGTACTTC. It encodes CASSANDGLQETQYF.

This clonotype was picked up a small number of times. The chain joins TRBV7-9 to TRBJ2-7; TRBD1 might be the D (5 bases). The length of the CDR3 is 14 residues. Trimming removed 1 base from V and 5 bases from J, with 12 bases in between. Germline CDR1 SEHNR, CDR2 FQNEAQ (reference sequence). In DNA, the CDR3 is TGTGCCAGCAGCTTAGGGATCGCAGGGAACGAGCAGTACTTC. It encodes CASSLGIAGNEQYF.

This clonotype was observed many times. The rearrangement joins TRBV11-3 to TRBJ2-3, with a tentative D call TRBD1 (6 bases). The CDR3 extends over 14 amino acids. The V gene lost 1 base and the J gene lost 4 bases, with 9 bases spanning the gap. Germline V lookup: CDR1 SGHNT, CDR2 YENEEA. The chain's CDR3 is CASSLGDKADTQYF. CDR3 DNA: TGTGCCAGCAGCTTAGGGGACAAGGCAGATACGCAGTATTTT.

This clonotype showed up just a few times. This CDR3 is CASSSDPGYEQYF. The DNA for the CDR3 is TGTGCCAGCAGCTCTGATCCAGGCTACGAGCAGTACTTC. The V and J genes are TRBV9 and TRBJ2-7; D gene ambiguous. Germline V lookup: CDR1 SGDLS, CDR2 YYNGEE. Deletions cut 4 bases from V and 3 bases from J, with 11 bases between. The CDR3 is 13 amino acids.

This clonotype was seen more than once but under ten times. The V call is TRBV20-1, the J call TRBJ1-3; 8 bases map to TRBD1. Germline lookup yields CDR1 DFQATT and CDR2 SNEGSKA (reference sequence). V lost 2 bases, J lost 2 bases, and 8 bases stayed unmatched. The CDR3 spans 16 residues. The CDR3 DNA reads TGCAGTGCTAGACATGGAGACAGGGGAGCTGGAAACACCATATATTTT. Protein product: CSARHGDRGAGNTIYF.

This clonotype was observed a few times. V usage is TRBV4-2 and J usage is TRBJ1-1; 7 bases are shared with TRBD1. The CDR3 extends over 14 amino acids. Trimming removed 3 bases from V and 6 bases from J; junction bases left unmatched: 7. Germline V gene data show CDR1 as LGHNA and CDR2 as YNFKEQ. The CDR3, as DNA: TGTGCCAGCAGCCAGGGATACAGGGGCGCTGAAGCTTTCTTT. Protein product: CASSQGYRGAEAFF.

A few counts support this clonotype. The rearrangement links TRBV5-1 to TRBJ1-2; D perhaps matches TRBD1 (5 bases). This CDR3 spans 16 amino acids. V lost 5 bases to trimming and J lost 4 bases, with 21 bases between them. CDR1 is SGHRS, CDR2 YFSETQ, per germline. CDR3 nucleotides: TGCGCCAGCAGTCGGGATACCGGGACGGCTGGCTATGGCTACACCTTC. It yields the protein CASSRDTGTAGYGYTF.

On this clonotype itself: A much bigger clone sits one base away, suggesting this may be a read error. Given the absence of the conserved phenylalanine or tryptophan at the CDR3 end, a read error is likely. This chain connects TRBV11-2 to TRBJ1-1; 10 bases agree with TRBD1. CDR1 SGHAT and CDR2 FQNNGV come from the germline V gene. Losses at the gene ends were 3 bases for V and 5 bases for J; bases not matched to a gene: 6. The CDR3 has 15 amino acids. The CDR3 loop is CASSFTGTGDTEAFV. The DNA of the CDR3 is TGTGCCAGCAGCTTTACCGGGACAGGGGATACTGAAGCTTTCGTT.

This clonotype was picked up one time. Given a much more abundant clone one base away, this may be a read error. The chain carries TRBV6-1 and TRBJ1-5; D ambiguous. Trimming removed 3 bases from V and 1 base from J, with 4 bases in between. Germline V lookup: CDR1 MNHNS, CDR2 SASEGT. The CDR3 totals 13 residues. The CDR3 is CASSDESNQPQHF. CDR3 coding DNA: TGTGCCAGCAGTGATGAGAGCAATCAGCCCCAGCATTTT.

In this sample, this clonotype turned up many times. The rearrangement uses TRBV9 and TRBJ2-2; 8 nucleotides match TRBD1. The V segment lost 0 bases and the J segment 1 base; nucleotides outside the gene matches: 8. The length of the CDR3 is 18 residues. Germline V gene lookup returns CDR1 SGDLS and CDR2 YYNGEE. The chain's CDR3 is CASSVDPGTGWNTGELFF. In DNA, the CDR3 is TGTGCCAGCAGCGTAGACCCGGGGACAGGTTGGAACACCGGGGAGCTGTTTTTT. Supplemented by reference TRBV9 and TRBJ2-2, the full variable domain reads DSGVTQTPKHLITATGQRVTLRCSPRSGDLSVYWYQQSLDQGLQFLIQYYNGEERAKGNILERFSAQQFPDLHSELNLSSLELGDSALYFCASSVDPGTGWNTGELFFGEGSRLTVL.

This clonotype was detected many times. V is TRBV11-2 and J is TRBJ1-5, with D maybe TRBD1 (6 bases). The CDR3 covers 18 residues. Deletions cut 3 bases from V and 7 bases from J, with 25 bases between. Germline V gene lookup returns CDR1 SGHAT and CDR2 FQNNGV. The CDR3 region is CASSFRFWGRNVYQPQHF. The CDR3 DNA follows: TGTGCCAGCAGCTTTCGGTTCTGGGGGCGCAACGTGTACCAGCCCCAGCATTTT. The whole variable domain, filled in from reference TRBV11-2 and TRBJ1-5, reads EAGVAQSPRYKIIEKRQSVAFWCNPISGHATLYWYQQILGQGPKLLIQFQNNGVVDDSQLPKDRFSAERLKGVDSTLKIQPAKLEDSAVYLCASSFRFWGRNVYQPQHFGDGTRLSIL.